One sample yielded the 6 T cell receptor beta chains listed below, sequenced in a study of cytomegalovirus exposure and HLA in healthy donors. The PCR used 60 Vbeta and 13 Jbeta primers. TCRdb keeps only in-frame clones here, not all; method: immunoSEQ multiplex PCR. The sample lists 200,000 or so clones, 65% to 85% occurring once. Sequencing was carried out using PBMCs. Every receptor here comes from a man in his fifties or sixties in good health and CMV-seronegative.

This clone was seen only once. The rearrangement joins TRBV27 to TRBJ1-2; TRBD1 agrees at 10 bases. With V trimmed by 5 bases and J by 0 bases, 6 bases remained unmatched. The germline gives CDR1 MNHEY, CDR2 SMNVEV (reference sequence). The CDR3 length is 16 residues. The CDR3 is CASSPQDRGPNYGYTF. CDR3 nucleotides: TGTGCCAGCAGTCCCCAAGACAGGGGGCCTAACTATGGCTACACCTTC.

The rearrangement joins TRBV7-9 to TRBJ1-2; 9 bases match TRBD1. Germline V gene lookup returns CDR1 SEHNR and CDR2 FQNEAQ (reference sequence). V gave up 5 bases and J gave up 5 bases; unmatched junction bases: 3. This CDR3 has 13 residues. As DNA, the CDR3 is TGTGCCAGCAGCCGGGACAGGGTGTATGGCTACACCTTC. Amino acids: CASSRDRVYGYTF.

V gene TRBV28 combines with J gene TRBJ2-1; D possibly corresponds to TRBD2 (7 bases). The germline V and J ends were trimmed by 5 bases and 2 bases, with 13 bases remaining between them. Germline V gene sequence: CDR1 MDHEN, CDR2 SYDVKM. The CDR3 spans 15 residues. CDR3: CASSEGGSTYNEQFF. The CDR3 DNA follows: TGTGCCAGCAGTGAGGGGGGGAGCACCTACAATGAGCAGTTCTTC.

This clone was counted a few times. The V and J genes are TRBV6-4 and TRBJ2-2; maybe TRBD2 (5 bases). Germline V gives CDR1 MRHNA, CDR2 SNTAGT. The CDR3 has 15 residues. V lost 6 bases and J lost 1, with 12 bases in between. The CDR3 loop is CASSPREGNTGELFF. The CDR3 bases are TGTGCCAGCAGCCCACGAGAGGGGAACACCGGGGAGCTGTTTTTT.

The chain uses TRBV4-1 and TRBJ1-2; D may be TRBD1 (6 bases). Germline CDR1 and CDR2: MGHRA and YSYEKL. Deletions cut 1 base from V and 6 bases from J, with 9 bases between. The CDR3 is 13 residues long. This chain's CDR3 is CASSQGQGNGYTF. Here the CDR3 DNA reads TGCGCCAGCAGCCAAGGCCAGGGGAATGGCTACACCTTC.

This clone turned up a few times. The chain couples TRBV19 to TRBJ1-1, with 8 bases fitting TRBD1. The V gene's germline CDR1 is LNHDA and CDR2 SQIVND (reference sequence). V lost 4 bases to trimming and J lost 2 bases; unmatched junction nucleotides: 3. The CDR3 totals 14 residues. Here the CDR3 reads CASSTGQGNTEAFF. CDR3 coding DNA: TGTGCCAGTAGTACAGGACAGGGAAACACTGAAGCTTTCTTT.